One T cell receptor (beta chain) is described in this entry. In germline, CDR1 is SGHDT, CDR2 YYEEEE. The CDR3 has 18 residues. Trimming shortened V by 0 bases and J by 1 base, and 14 bases separated the two germline ends. These data are taken from a study of OX40 agonist ivuxolimab in advanced cancers. About the study: Those enrolled were about 82% male, with a mean age of about 60 years and ages from about 20 to 80.

Sequencing was performed with immunoSEQ multiplex PCR; in TCRdb, only in-frame clones are kept and a portion is missing. This table holds about 73,000 clones, about 90% found once. Source: CD4+ or CD8+ T cells sorted from blood, taken in a trial of the OX40 agonist ivuxolimab. J is TRBJ2-6 and V is TRBV5-6; D remains unclear. This sequence originates from an adult with an advanced solid tumor such as melanoma, head and neck, liver or kidney cancer. The CDR3 region is CASSLVVPFFSGANVLTF. Here the CDR3 DNA reads TGTGCCAGCAGCTTGGTGGTTCCATTTTTTTCTGGGGCCAACGTCCTGACTTTC.